These 17 T cell receptor beta chains originate from one sample sequenced in a study of CD8 T cells in Susac syndrome. Random hexamers were used to reverse transcribe an amount of roughly 0.45 to 1 ug RNA. TCRdb re-called the immunoSEQ multiplex PCR reads through MiXCR, storing one row per CDR3 protein. The table shows roughly 200,000 distinct CDR3 sequences, with 90% to 95% occurring only once. The material sequenced was CD4+ T cells from PBMCs. Receptors were obtained from a human donor in good health.

This chain uses TRBV20-1 with TRBJ1-1; no definite D call. The CDR3 is 12 amino acids. Trimming took off 6 bases at V and 6 bases at J, with 14 bases between the two ends. The germline V gene encodes CDR1 DFQATT and CDR2 SNEGSKA (reference sequence). CDR3 sequence reads: CSAIGVRAEAFF. CDR3 DNA: TGCAGTGCAATAGGCGTTCGGGCTGAAGCTTTCTTT.

The chain uses TRBV3-1 and TRBJ2-7; D is unresolved. Looked up from germline, CDR1 is LGHDT and CDR2 is YNNKEL (reference sequence). With 1 base removed from V and 2 bases from J, the gap between germline ends came to 9 bases. The CDR3 is 14 residues long. The CDR3 DNA reads TGTGCCAGCAGCCAAGGGGCGCAGACCTACGAGCAGTACTTC. It specifies CASSQGAQTYEQYF.

This clonotype was detected once. The chain links TRBV5-6 to TRBJ2-3; TRBD1 matches 10 bases. The V and J ends lost 3 bases and 2 bases, in that order; junction bases with no gene match: 6. The CDR3 sequence is 16 residues long. In germline, CDR1 is SGHDT, CDR2 YYEEEE. CDR3 amino acids: CASSYGTGDFTDTQYF. CDR3 nucleotides: TGTGCCAGCAGCTACGGGACAGGGGACTTCACAGATACGCAGTATTTT.

The rearrangement joins TRBV20-1 to TRBJ2-5; 10 nucleotides match TRBD2. The V segment lost 7 bases and the J segment 2 bases; nucleotides outside the gene matches: 4. Per the germline V gene, CDR1 is DFQATT and CDR2 is SNEGSKA (reference sequence). The CDR3 sequence is 13 residues long. The CDR3 region is CSGQLAGQETQYF. DNA for the CDR3: TGCAGTGGCCAACTAGCGGGGCAAGAGACCCAGTACTTC.

This chain joins TRBV3-1 and TRBJ2-3; TRBD1 matches 9 bases. The CDR3 contains 15 residues. Germline V gives CDR1 LGHDT, CDR2 YNNKEL (reference sequence). J lost 4 bases, V lost 1 base, and 3 bases had no gene match. DNA of the CDR3: TGTGCCAGCAGCCAAGGTAACAGGGGGCCAGATACGCAGTATTTT. Amino acids: CASSQGNRGPDTQYF.

The V call is TRBV5-5, the J call TRBJ1-2; 8 positions match TRBD1. CDR1 and CDR2 from the germline V gene are SGHKS and YYEKEE (reference sequence). J was trimmed by 5 bases and V by 5 bases; bases with no gene match: 5. The CDR3 has 13 amino acids. CDR3 nucleotide sequence: TGTGCCAGCAGTCCGGACAGGGAGTATGGCTACACCTTC. Its protein product is CASSPDREYGYTF.

The chain is built from TRBV12-3 or TRBV12-4 and TRBJ2-1, with 8 bases that match TRBD2. Unmatched junction bases numbered 14, after V lost 4 bases and J lost 12 bases. The CDR3 is 15 amino acids. CDR3 nucleotides: TGTGCCAGCAGTTATAGCGGGGACGACTTCTCTGGGCAGTTCTTC. Protein sequence: CASSYSGDDFSGQFF.

This chain connects TRBV20-1 to TRBJ2-1; D is perhaps TRBD1 or TRBD2 (5 bases each). The germline V gene has CDR1 DFQATT and CDR2 SNEGSKA (reference sequence). CDR3 length equals 13 residues. The V and J ends lost 5 bases and 9 bases respectively, with 17 bases between them. This chain's CDR3 is CSAGRNGASEQFF. CDR3 DNA: TGCAGTGCTGGGAGAAACGGGGCCAGTGAGCAGTTCTTC.

This sequence joins TRBV27 and TRBJ1-6; D unresolved. Between the trimmed V and J ends, which lost 6 bases and 9 bases, there was a span of 12 bases. The CDR3 contains 13 residues. Germline V gene lookup returns CDR1 MNHEY and CDR2 SMNVEV (reference sequence). CDR3 DNA: TGTGCCAGCAGGAAAACGGGGAGTTCACCCCTCCACTTT. Protein product: CASRKTGSSPLHF.

The CDR3 loop is CASSRTGRDGYTF. The CDR3 nucleotides are TGTGCCAGCAGTCGCACAGGGAGGGATGGCTACACCTTC. This rearrangement joins TRBV6-5 to TRBJ1-2; tentative D call: TRBD1 (6 bases). V lost 5 bases and J 6 bases, leaving 13 bases between the germline ends. The CDR3 sequence is 13 residues long. The germline CDR1 and CDR2 sequences are MNHEY and SVGAGI.

The chain employs TRBV9 and TRBJ1-6, with 7 nucleotides matching TRBD1. Germline CDR1 is SGDLS and CDR2 is YYNGEE. The CDR3 length is 14 residues. The V and J ends lost 1 base and 9 bases, in that order; junction bases with no gene match: 4. The CDR3, as DNA: TGTGCCAGCAGCGTACGACAGGGAGTTTCACCCCTCCACTTT. It yields the protein CASSVRQGVSPLHF.

The chain links TRBV20-1 to TRBJ2-6; no reliable D call. Trimming removed 6 bases at V and 0 bases at J, with 9 bases between. This CDR3 contains 14 residues. The germline gives CDR1 DFQATT, CDR2 SNEGSKA (reference sequence). The CDR3 protein is CSAEVFSGANVLTF. CDR3 nucleotides: TGCAGTGCCGAGGTGTTCTCTGGGGCCAACGTCCTGACTTTC.

The genes are TRBV25-1 and TRBJ2-7; D is ambiguous. CDR1 MGHDK and CDR2 SYGVNS come from the germline V gene. The CDR3 is made up of 12 amino acids. V gave up 3 bases and J gave up 5 bases, with 8 bases separating them. The CDR3 DNA reads as TGTGCCAGCAGTGACAGGCTTAACGAGCAGTACTTC. Translation: CASSDRLNEQYF.

The chain's CDR3 is CASSADGAETQYF. The CDR3 DNA sequence: TGTGCCAGCAGCGCGGACGGGGCAGAGACCCAGTACTTC. The V and J genes are TRBV5-4 and TRBJ2-5; D may match TRBD1 or TRBD2 (5 bases each). V was pared by 4 bases and J by 4 bases, with 11 bases between. Germline V CDR1 and CDR2: SGHNT, YYREEE (reference sequence). The CDR3 loop spans 13 amino acids.

The CDR3 nucleotides read TGCGCCAGCAGTCAATCGGGACAGTACAATCAGCCCCAGCATTTT. The encoded protein is CASSQSGQYNQPQHF. The chain is built from TRBV23-1 and TRBJ1-5; 7 nucleotides agree with TRBD1. TRBV23-1 is flagged as an ORF with uncertain function. V dropped 0 bases and J dropped 3; count of bases not matched to a gene: 2. The CDR3 is made up of 15 amino acids.

This clonotype was seen just once. V usage is TRBV5-6 and J usage is TRBJ2-3; D call uncertain. The CDR3 sequence is 15 residues long. Germline V gene sequence: CDR1 SGHDT, CDR2 YYEEEE. Trimming removed 1 base from V and 0 bases from J, with 9 bases in between. The CDR3: CASSLSGPSTDTQYF. DNA for the CDR3: TGTGCCAGCAGCTTGTCTGGGCCGAGCACAGATACGCAGTATTTT.

The rearrangement joins TRBV7-2 to TRBJ1-5; maybe TRBD1 (5 bases). V was pared by 2 bases and J by 5 bases, with 13 bases between. The CDR3 sequence is 15 residues long. Germline CDR1 SGHTA, CDR2 FQGNSA. CDR3 region: CASSLSGVGDQPQHF. The CDR3 DNA is TGTGCCAGCAGCTTATCGGGGGTAGGTGATCAGCCCCAGCATTTT.